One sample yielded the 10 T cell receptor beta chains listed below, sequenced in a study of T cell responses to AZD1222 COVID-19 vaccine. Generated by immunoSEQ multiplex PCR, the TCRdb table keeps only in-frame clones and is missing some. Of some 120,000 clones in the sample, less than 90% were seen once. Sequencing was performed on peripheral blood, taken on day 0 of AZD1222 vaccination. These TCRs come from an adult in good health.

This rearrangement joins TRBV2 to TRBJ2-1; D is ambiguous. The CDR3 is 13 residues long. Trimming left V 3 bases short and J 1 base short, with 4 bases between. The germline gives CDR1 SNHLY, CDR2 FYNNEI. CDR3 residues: CASSDPSYNEQFF. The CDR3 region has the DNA TGTGCCAGCAGTGACCCTTCCTACAATGAGCAGTTCTTC.

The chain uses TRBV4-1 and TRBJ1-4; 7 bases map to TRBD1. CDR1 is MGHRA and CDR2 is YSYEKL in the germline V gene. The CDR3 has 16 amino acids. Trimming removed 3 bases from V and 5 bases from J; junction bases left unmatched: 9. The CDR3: CASSQEGDRLNEKLFF. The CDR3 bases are TGCGCCAGCAGCCAGGAGGGGGACAGATTAAATGAAAAACTGTTTTTT.

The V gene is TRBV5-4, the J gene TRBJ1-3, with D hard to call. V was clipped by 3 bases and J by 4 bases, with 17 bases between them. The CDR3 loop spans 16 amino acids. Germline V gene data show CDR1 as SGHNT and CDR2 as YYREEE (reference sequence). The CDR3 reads CASSYTELVRGNTIYF. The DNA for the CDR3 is TGTGCCAGCAGCTATACAGAGTTGGTGAGAGGAAACACCATATATTTT.

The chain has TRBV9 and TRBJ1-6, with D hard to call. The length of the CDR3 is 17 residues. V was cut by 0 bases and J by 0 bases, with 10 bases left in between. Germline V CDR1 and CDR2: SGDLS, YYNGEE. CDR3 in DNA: TGTGCCAGCAGCGTAGGAAAGGGAAGCTCCTATAATTCACCCCTCCACTTT. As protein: CASSVGKGSSYNSPLHF.

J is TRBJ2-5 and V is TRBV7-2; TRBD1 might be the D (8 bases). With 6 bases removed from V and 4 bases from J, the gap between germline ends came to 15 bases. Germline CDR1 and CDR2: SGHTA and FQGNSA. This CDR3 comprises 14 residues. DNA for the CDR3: TGTGCCAGCAGACTCACAGGGGGGGTAGAGACCCAGTACTTC. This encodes CASRLTGGVETQYF.

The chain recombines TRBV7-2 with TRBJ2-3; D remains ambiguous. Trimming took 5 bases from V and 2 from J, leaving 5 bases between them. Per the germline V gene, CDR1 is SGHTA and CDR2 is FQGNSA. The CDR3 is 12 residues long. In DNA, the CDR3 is TGTGCCAGCAGCCCTACCACAGATACGCAGTATTTT. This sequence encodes CASSPTTDTQYF.

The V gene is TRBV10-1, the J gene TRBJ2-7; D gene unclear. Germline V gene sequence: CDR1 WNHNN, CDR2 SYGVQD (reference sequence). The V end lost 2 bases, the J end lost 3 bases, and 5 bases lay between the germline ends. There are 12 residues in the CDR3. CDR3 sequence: CASSEDLYEQYF. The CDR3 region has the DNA TGCGCCAGCAGTGAGGACCTCTACGAGCAGTACTTC.

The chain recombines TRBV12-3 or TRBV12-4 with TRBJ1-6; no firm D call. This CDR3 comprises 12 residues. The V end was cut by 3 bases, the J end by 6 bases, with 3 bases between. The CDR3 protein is CASSLANSPLHF. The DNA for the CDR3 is TGTGCCAGCAGTTTGGCTAATTCACCCCTCCACTTT.

The CDR3 DNA is TGTGCCAGCAGCTTAGGGATCCCCTACGAGCAGTACTTC. It is translated as CASSLGIPYEQYF. This chain uses TRBV7-2 with TRBJ2-7, with D unresolved. Deletions cut 1 base from V and 2 bases from J, with 6 bases between. Germline-derived CDR1 and CDR2 are SGHTA and FQGNSA. The CDR3 is made up of 13 amino acids. Full variable domain (remainder filled in from reference TRBV7-2 and TRBJ2-7): GAGVSQSPSNKVTEKGKDVELRCDPISGHTALYWYRQSLGQGLEFLIYFQGNSAPDKSGLPSDRFSAERTGGSVSTLTIQRTQQEDSAVYLCASSLGIPYEQYFGPGTRLTVT.

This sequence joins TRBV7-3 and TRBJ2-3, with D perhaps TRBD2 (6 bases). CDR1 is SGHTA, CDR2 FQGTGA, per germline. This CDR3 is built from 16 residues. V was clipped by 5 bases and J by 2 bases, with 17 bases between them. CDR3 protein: CASSPSSERYTDTQYF. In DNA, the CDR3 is TGTGCCAGCAGCCCTTCTAGCGAGAGATACACAGATACGCAGTATTTT.